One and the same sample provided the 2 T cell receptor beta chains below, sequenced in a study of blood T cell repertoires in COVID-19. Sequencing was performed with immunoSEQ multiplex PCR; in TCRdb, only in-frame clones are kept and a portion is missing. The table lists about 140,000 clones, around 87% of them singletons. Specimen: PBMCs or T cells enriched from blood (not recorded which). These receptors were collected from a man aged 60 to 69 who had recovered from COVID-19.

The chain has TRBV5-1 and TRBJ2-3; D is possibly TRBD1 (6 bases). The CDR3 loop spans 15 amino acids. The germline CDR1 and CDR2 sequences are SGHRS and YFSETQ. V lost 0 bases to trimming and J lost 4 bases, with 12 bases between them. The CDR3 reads CASSLAGQGPDTQYF. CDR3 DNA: TGCGCCAGCAGCTTGGCCGGTCAGGGGCCAGATACGCAGTATTTT.

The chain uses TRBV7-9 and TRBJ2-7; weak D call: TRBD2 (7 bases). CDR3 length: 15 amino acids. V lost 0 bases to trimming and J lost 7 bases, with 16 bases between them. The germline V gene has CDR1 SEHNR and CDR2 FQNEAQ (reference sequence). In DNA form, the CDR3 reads TGTGCCAGCAGCTTAGCGGGGGGGCCCATTGAAGAGCAGTACTTC. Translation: CASSLAGGPIEEQYF.